This TCR beta chain was sequenced during a study of response to subunit inactivated influenza vaccine. Study results and caveats: It was the authors' suggestion that each seasonal influenza vaccination recruits few new T cells.

TCRdb re-analysed the RT-PCR reads in MiXCR, keeping a single row per CDR3 protein. The sample shows approximately 530,000 distinct CDR3 sequences, approximately 7.3% of them seen only once. This CDR3 is 15 amino acids long. Germline-derived CDR1 and CDR2 are MNHEY and SMNVEV (reference sequence). Trimming took 6 bases from V and 5 from J, leaving 16 bases between them. This clonotype was counted many times. Its antigen is undetermined. This rearrangement joins TRBV27 to TRBJ2-2; tentatively, D is TRBD1 or TRBD2 (5 bases each). The clonotype was recovered from a man aged 50-75 years who received an inactivated influenza vaccine. Sequencing was performed on PBMCs from blood, taken roughly 24 months after vaccination. CDR3 nucleotide sequence: TGTGCCAGCAGCCTGGGACCTATAGTGACCGGGGAGCTGTTTTTT. Protein sequence: CASSLGPIVTGELFF.